These T cell receptor beta chains were read from a single sample in a study of T-cell reconstitution after alpha-beta-depleted transplantation in children. Each CDR3 protein is one row after TCRdb ran MiXCR on the PCR reads. The sample contains hundreds of thousands of distinct CDR3 sequences, 16% of which appear only once. The sequencing used PBMCs, mostly from graft donor cells, collected 360 days after TCRalphabeta/CD19-depleted stem cell transplant. All receptors come from a male patient aged 2 to 9 who had a stem cell transplant for acute lymphoblastic leukemia, so the T cells may come from the graft donor. Each CDR3 is given with its conserved first and last residue. A D gene is named only where the DNA matches it firmly. Size is omitted from some rows. Given values are once, few, many or a class for expanded clones.

clone_size j_call d_call v_call cdr3_aa cdr3_nt
NA TRBJ2-1 TRBD2 TRBV5-1 CASSTSGRINNEQFF TGCGCCAGCAGCACAAGCGGGAGGATTAACAATGAGCAGTTCTTC
NA TRBJ1-5 NA TRBV7-9 CASSLVGGSCNSNQPQHF TGTGCCAGCAGCTTAGTGGGGGGTTCCTGCAATAGCAATCAGCCCCAGCATTTT
many TRBJ2-3 TRBD1 TRBV20-1 CSAEGATDTQYF TGCAGTGCCGAGGGGGCCACAGATACGCAGTATTTT
few TRBJ1-1 NA TRBV20-1 CSASRSGNTEAFF TGCAGTGCTAGTCGGTCAGGGAACACTGAAGCTTTCTTT
NA TRBJ2-5 TRBD2 TRBV5-6 CASRLGPSGSGETQYF TGTGCCAGCAGGCTAGGGCCTAGCGGGAGCGGTGAGACCCAGTACTTC
few TRBJ2-1 TRBD2 TRBV30 CAWSDPAGGLRQFF TGTGCCTGGAGTGATCCAGCGGGAGGGCTACGGCAGTTCTTC
many TRBJ1-1 NA TRBV7-9 CASSPGGADEAFF TGTGCCAGCAGCCCAGGAGGGGCAGATGAAGCTTTCTTT
NA TRBJ2-7 TRBD2 TRBV4-1 CASSPRTKRGSYEQYF TGCGCCAGCAGCCCAAGAACCAAGCGGGGCTCCTACGAGCAGTACTTC
NA TRBJ2-1 NA TRBV28 CASSLMSALEPYNEQFF TGTGCCAGCAGTTTAATGTCAGCTCTAGAACCCTACAATGAGCAGTTCTTC
few TRBJ2-2 NA TRBV6-2/TRBV6-3 CASSPQTGLITGELFF TGTGCCAGCAGTCCCCAGACTGGACTCATCACCGGGGAGCTGTTTTTT
many TRBJ2-3 NA TRBV7-9 CASSLPNTHKVTDTQYF TGTGCCAGCAGCTTACCTAACACCCACAAGGTAACAGATACGCAGTATTTT
NA TRBJ2-5 NA TRBV12-3/TRBV12-4 CASTTSQDEETQYF TGTGCCAGCACCACATCTCAGGACGAAGAGACCCAGTACTTC
many TRBJ2-1 NA TRBV5-1 CASSLGSAGAEQFF TGCGCCAGCAGCTTGGGAAGCGCTGGGGCTGAGCAGTTCTTC
NA TRBJ1-2 NA TRBV12-3/TRBV12-4 CASIRQGGHGYTF TGTGCCAGCATTAGGCAGGGTGGTCATGGCTACACCTTC
few TRBJ2-7 TRBD1 TRBV15 CATSRGTGGYEQYF TGTGCCACCAGCAGAGGAACAGGGGGATACGAGCAGTACTTC
NA TRBJ1-2 NA TRBV9 CASSVVQGHGYTF TGTGCCAGCAGCGTAGTACAGGGCCATGGCTACACCTTC
few TRBJ2-1 NA TRBV12-3/TRBV12-4 CASSPLGGSLNEQFF TGTGCCAGCAGTCCCCTCGGGGGCAGCCTTAATGAGCAGTTCTTC
NA TRBJ2-3 NA TRBV30 CAWSAGGGTDTQYF TGTGCCTGGAGTGCTGGAGGAGGCACAGATACGCAGTATTTT
NA TRBJ1-3 NA TRBV30 CASQTGRSGNTIYF TGTGCCTCTCAGACAGGCCGCTCTGGAAACACCATATATTTT
few TRBJ2-7 NA TRBV28 CASSFKGPIEQYF TGTGCCAGCAGTTTCAAAGGGCCCATCGAGCAGTACTTC
many TRBJ2-1 TRBD1 TRBV5-1 CASSPTGTGTNEQFF TGCGCCAGCAGCCCGACCGGGACAGGGACCAATGAGCAGTTCTTC
few TRBJ2-3 NA TRBV4-2 CASSPRYF TGTGCCAGCAGCCCTCGTTATTTT
few TRBJ2-1 TRBD2 TRBV5-1 CASRREGLPYNEQFF TGCGCCAGCAGGCGGGAGGGCCTCCCCTACAATGAGCAGTTCTTC
NA TRBJ2-5 NA TRBV20-1 CSARVGAFFQETQYF TGCAGTGCTAGAGTTGGGGCGTTCTTCCAAGAGACCCAGTACTTC